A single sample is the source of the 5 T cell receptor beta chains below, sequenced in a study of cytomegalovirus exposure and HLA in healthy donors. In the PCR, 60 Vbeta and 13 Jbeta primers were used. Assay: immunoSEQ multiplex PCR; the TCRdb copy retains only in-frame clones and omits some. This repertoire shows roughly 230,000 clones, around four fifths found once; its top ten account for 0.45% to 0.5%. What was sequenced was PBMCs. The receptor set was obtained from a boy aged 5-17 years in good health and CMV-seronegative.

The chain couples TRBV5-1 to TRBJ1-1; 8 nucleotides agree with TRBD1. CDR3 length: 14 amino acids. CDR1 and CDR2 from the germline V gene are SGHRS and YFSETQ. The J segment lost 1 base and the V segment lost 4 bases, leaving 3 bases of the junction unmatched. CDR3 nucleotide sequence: TGCGCCAGCAGCCCCGGGACAGGGAACACTGAAGCTTTCTTT. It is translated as CASSPGTGNTEAFF.

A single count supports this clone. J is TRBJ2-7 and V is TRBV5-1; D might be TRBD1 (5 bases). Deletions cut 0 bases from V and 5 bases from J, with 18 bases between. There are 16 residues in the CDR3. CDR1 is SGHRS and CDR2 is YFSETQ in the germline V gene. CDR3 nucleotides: TGCGCCAGCAGCTTGGGAAGTGCAGGGCCCCTGGACGAGCAGTACTTC. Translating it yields CASSLGSAGPLDEQYF.

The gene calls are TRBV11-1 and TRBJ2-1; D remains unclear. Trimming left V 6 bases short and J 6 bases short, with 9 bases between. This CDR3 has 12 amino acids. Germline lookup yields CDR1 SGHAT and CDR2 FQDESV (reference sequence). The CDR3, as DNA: TGTGCCAGCAGTTTTCGCGGCAATGAGCAGTTCTTC. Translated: CASSFRGNEQFF.

The CDR3 DNA is TGTGCCAGCAGCTTCACGACTAGCGGGAGCTCCTACAATGAGCAGTTCTTC. Translated: CASSFTTSGSSYNEQFF. The chain combines TRBV7-9 with TRBJ2-1; 12 positions agree with TRBD2. Germline V gene sequence: CDR1 SEHNR, CDR2 FQNEAQ (reference sequence). The ends lost 3 bases at V and 0 bases at J; junction bases unmatched: 3. The CDR3 is 17 residues long. The full variable domain, completed using reference TRBV7-9 and TRBJ2-1, is DTGVSQNPRHKITKRGQNVTFRCDPISEHNRLYWYRQTLGQGPEFLTYFQNEAQLEKSRLLSDRFSAERPKGSFSTLEIQRTEQGDSAMYLCASSFTTSGSSYNEQFFGPGTRLTVL.

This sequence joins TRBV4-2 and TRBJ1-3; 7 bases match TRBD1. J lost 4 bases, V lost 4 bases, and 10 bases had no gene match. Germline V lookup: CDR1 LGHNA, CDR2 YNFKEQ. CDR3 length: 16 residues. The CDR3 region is CASSPTPTGNGNTIYF. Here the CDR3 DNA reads TGTGCCAGCAGCCCTACCCCGACAGGGAACGGAAACACCATATATTTT.